This T cell receptor (beta chain) was profiled in a study of blood T cell repertoires in COVID-19. The method was immunoSEQ multiplex PCR; TCRdb's version includes in-frame clones alone and lacks a portion of them. The sample has 68,000 or so clones; around nine tenths are singletons. The germline CDR1 and CDR2 sequences are SGDLS and YYNGEE. The CDR3 is 14 residues long. V lost 1 base and J 8 bases, leaving 12 bases between the germline ends. The chain joins TRBV9 to TRBJ1-4; TRBD1 is a possible D gene (5 bases). The clonotype was recovered from a woman aged 45-65 years with COVID-19, enrolled during active disease. Specimen: peripheral blood. The CDR3 region is CASSVSGTREKLFF. As DNA, the CDR3 is TGTGCCAGCAGCGTATCGGGGACTAGGGAAAAACTGTTTTTT.